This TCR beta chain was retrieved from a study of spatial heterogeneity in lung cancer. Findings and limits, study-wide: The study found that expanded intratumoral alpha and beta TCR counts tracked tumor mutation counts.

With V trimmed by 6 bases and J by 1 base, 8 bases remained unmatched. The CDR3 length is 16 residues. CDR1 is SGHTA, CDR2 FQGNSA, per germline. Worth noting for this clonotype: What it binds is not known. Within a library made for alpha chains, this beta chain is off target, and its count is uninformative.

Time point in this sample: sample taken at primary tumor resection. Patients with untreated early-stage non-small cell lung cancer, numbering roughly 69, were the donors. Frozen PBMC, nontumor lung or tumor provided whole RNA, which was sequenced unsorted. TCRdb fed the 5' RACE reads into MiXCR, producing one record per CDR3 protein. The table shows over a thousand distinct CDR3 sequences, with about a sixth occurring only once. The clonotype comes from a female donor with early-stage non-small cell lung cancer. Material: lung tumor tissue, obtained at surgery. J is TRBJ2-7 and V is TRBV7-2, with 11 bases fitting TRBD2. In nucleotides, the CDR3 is TGTGCCAGCAGTCCTAGACTAGCGGGGCCATCCTACGAGCAGTACGTC. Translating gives CASSPRLAGPSYEQYV.